This TCR beta chain was recovered during a study of T cell responses to AZD1222 COVID-19 vaccine. General study findings and limits: Repertoire samples came only from after the peak T cell response. Only five or six individuals given AZD1222 were seropositive at baseline. Spike-specific TCR depth and breadth grew after two AZD1222 doses.

Some clones are missing from TCRdb's copy, which holds only in-frame ones; the method was immunoSEQ multiplex PCR. In the table there are 95,000 to 150,000 clones, nearly 90% of which are singletons. CDR3 length equals 15 residues. Germline V gives CDR1 SGHAT, CDR2 FQNNGV. The germline V and J ends were trimmed by 2 bases and 0 bases, with 11 bases remaining between them. Details on this clone: Its specificity is unknown.

This sequence joins TRBV11-2 and TRBJ2-7; D unclear. The receptor comes from an adult in good health. The sample here was peripheral blood, taken on day 0 of AZD1222 vaccination. The CDR3 bases are TGTGCCAGCAGCTTAATTGGGAAAGGCTCCTACGAGCAGTACTTC. It translates to CASSLIGKGSYEQYF.